A single sample is the source of the 26 T cell receptor beta chains below, sequenced in a study of T cell responses to AZD1222 COVID-19 vaccine. Assay used: immunoSEQ multiplex PCR; TCRdb lists only in-frame clones, some missing. Among 100,000 to 150,000 clones listed, about 86% were seen once. Sequenced material: peripheral blood, taken 28 days after the second AZD1222 dose. The receptor set was obtained from an adult who received the AZD1222 COVID-19 vaccine.

This clone was recorded a few times. The V call is TRBV3-1 (or the pseudogene TRBV3-2), the J call TRBJ2-5; D tentatively reads TRBD1 or TRBD2 (5 bases each). The germline CDR1 and CDR2 sequences are LGHDT and YNNKEL (reference sequence). V shed 6 bases and J shed 2 bases, with 19 bases lying between them. The CDR3 sequence is 16 residues long. This CDR3 reads CASRQQIGDLQETQYF. Here the CDR3 DNA reads TGTGCCAGCAGGCAACAGATAGGGGACCTACAAGAGACCCAGTACTTC.

V usage is TRBV27 and J usage is TRBJ1-6, with unresolved D. CDR3 length: 14 amino acids. Trimming took off 5 bases at V and 0 bases at J, with 5 bases between the two ends. The V gene's germline CDR1 is MNHEY and CDR2 SMNVEV (reference sequence). CDR3 residues: CASSRSSYNSPLHF. CDR3 nucleotide sequence: TGTGCCAGCAGTCGGAGCTCCTATAATTCACCCCTCCACTTT.

This clone was counted between two and nine times. The chain combines TRBV24-1 with TRBJ1-1, with a weak D call TRBD1 (6 bases). The CDR3 totals 14 residues. Germline assignment: CDR1 KGHDR and CDR2 SFDVKD. Trimming shortened V by 7 bases and J by 3 bases, and 14 bases separated the two germline ends. CDR3 nucleotides: TGTGCCACCAGCTCAGGGGATTCAGACACTGAAGCTTTCTTT. Protein sequence: CATSSGDSDTEAFF.

This clone occurred once. The V gene is TRBV5-1, the J gene TRBJ1-1; D is undetermined. The CDR3 has 13 amino acids. The V gene lost 0 bases and the J gene lost 10 bases, with 13 bases spanning the gap. Germline V lookup: CDR1 SGHRS, CDR2 YFSETQ. CDR3 nucleotide sequence: TGCGCCAGCAGCTTGGCCGGACGGAGTGGAGCTTTCTTT. It specifies CASSLAGRSGAFF.

This chain uses TRBV10-2 with TRBJ2-7, with 9 bases lining up with TRBD2. Germline assignment: CDR1 WSHSY and CDR2 SAAADI. The trim removed 3 bases at V and 0 bases at J, leaving 6 bases unmatched. The CDR3 covers 16 residues. The CDR3 DNA sequence: TGCGCCAGCAGTGACGCGGGAGGGGGTAGCTCCTACGAGCAGTACTTC. It encodes CASSDAGGGSSYEQYF.

J is TRBJ2-3 and V is TRBV5-1; D gene uncertain. The CDR3 is 13 amino acids. Germline values: CDR1 SGHRS, CDR2 YFSETQ. V lost 0 bases and J 4 bases, leaving 6 bases between the germline ends. CDR3 amino acids: CASSLAQADTQYF. The CDR3 nucleotides are TGCGCCAGCAGCTTGGCCCAGGCAGATACGCAGTATTTT.

This clone was counted a single time. This chain links TRBV27 with TRBJ2-5; 8 bases align to TRBD2. The length of the CDR3 is 14 residues. Germline assignment: CDR1 MNHEY and CDR2 SMNVEV (reference sequence). Germline trimming cut 1 base from V and 5 bases from J; bases unmatched to any gene: 3. The CDR3 bases are TGTGCCAGCAGTTTATGGTCTAGCGGGGAGACCCAGTACTTC. Amino acid sequence: CASSLWSSGETQYF.

This chain uses TRBV29-1 with TRBJ1-5; TRBD1 is a possible D gene (5 bases). V was trimmed by 4 bases and J by 4 bases, leaving 11 bases between them. Germline assignment: CDR1 SQVTM and CDR2 ANQGSEA. The CDR3 is made up of 13 amino acids. CDR3 protein: CSVGAGQNQPQHF. CDR3 sequence (DNA): TGCAGCGTTGGCGCAGGGCAAAATCAGCCCCAGCATTTT.

The CDR3 is CASSYSGRDSGELFF. The CDR3, as DNA: TGCGCCAGCAGTTATAGCGGGAGGGATAGCGGGGAGCTGTTTTTT. The chain employs TRBV4-1 and TRBJ2-2, with TRBD2 matching over 11 bases. Germline trimming cut 6 bases from V and 7 bases from J; bases unmatched to any gene: 7. CDR1 is MGHRA, CDR2 YSYEKL, per germline. There are 15 residues in the CDR3.

This sequence joins TRBV6-2 or TRBV6-3 and TRBJ1-3; unclear D gene. Looked up from germline, CDR1 is MNHEY and CDR2 is SVGEGT. With 4 bases removed from V and 2 bases from J, the gap between germline ends came to 12 bases. The CDR3 totals 15 residues. In DNA form, the CDR3 reads TGTGCCAGCAGTTCGAGGGTCGTCACTGGAAACACCATATATTTT. Translation gives CASSSRVVTGNTIYF.

The chain couples TRBV6-5 to TRBJ1-2; D not certain. CDR1 and CDR2 from the germline V gene are MNHEY and SVGAGI. This CDR3 comprises 12 residues. Trimming shortened V by 8 bases and J by 2 bases, and 9 bases separated the two germline ends. The CDR3 loop is CASATPNYGYTF. The DNA of the CDR3 is TGTGCCAGCGCCACACCAAACTATGGCTACACCTTC.

This clone showed up just once. The chain is built from TRBV4-1 and TRBJ1-3, with TRBD1 matching 7 bases. The CDR3 runs 16 residues. CDR1 and CDR2 (germline): MGHRA, YSYEKL. Trimming removed 3 bases from V and 1 base from J; junction bases left unmatched: 6. CDR3 DNA: TGCGCCAGCAGCCAGGACAGGCTCGGGTCTGGAAACACCATATATTTT. Its protein is CASSQDRLGSGNTIYF.

As to this clone: The junction departs from germline at one end; a sequencing error may be responsible. The chain combines TRBV2 with TRBJ1-5; no clear D gene. In germline, CDR1 is SNHLY, CDR2 FYNNEI. This CDR3 comprises 13 residues. The DNA of the CDR3 is TGTGCCAGCAATGAACAAATTAATCAGCCCCAGCATTTT. It encodes CASNEQINQPQHF.

This rearrangement joins TRBV30 to TRBJ2-1; weak D call: TRBD2 (7 bases). V was trimmed by 4 bases and J by 15 bases, leaving 16 bases between them. CDR1 GTSNPN and CDR2 SVGIG come from the germline V gene (reference sequence). The CDR3 extends over 11 amino acids. CDR3 coding DNA: TGTGCCTGGACCCACAGGGAGGGCCGGTTCTTC. This encodes CAWTHREGRFF.

The chain joins TRBV5-1 to TRBJ2-3; D perhaps matches TRBD2 (5 bases). Germline V gene lookup returns CDR1 SGHRS and CDR2 YFSETQ. V gave up 0 bases and J gave up 1 base, with 15 bases separating them. This CDR3 spans 17 amino acids. The CDR3 DNA reads TGCGCCAGCAGCTTGGCCGGGGTTAGGCTTCGCACAGATACGCAGTATTTT. It yields the protein CASSLAGVRLRTDTQYF.

This clone was recorded only once. This chain uses TRBV2 with TRBJ2-7, with D perhaps assigned TRBD1 or TRBD2 (5 bases each). Between the trimmed V and J ends, which lost 6 bases and 5 bases, there was a span of 11 bases. In germline, CDR1 is SNHLY, CDR2 FYNNEI. This CDR3 is 12 amino acids long. In nucleotides, the CDR3 is TGTGCCAGCAGGACGGGACGGCACGAGCAGTACTTC. It encodes CASRTGRHEQYF.

As for this clone: One end of the junction fails to match germline, which may point to a read error. Other DNA sequences within the sample encode an identical CDR3. The J gene is TRBJ2-2, the V gene TRBV9; perhaps TRBD2 as D (5 bases). The CDR3 contains 18 residues. Germline V gene lookup returns CDR1 SGDLS and CDR2 YYNGEE. The CDR3: CASSPRWTQAEYTGELFF. CDR3 DNA sequence: TGTGCCAGCAGCCCACGCTGGACTCAAGCTGAGTATACCGGGGAGTTGTTTTTT.

The chain uses TRBV11-2 and TRBJ2-1, with 13 nucleotides matching TRBD2. The CDR3 is made up of 18 amino acids. Germline V CDR1 and CDR2: SGHAT, FQNNGV. V shed 5 bases and J 2 bases; nucleotides not matched to a gene: 9. The DNA of the CDR3 is TGTGCCAGCAGCCCGCTTTTACTAGCGGGGGGGACCTACAATGAGCAGTTCTTC. This encodes CASSPLLLAGGTYNEQFF.

The chain links TRBV28 to TRBJ1-2; 7 bases align to TRBD1. There are 13 residues in the CDR3. The V segment lost 5 bases and the J segment 6 bases; nucleotides outside the gene matches: 6. Germline lookup yields CDR1 MDHEN and CDR2 SYDVKM. For the CDR3, the DNA is TGTGCCAGCAGTCTACAGACAGGGCATGGCTACACCTTC. Its translation: CASSLQTGHGYTF.

The chain joins TRBV27 to TRBJ2-7; D is perhaps TRBD1 (6 bases). The V end was cut by 3 bases, the J end by 2 bases, with 11 bases between. This CDR3 contains 14 residues. Germline CDR1 reads MNHEY; CDR2 reads SMNVEV (reference sequence). The CDR3 sequence: CASSLNRATYEQYF. The DNA of the CDR3 is TGTGCCAGCAGTTTGAACAGGGCTACCTACGAGCAGTACTTC.

The gene calls are TRBV4-2 and TRBJ1-2; no clear D gene. V lost 0 bases and J 8 bases, leaving 16 bases between the germline ends. Germline V gene lookup returns CDR1 LGHNA and CDR2 YNFKEQ. The length of the CDR3 is 15 residues. The CDR3 loop reads CASSQDLAPLRGYTF. As DNA, the CDR3 is TGTGCCAGCAGCCAAGATCTGGCGCCTCTTCGAGGCTACACCTTC.

The V and J genes are TRBV2 and TRBJ1-5; D unclear. The ends were cut back, 2 bases at V and 1 base at J, with 9 bases in the middle. From germline, CDR1 is SNHLY and CDR2 FYNNEI. The CDR3 runs 15 residues. CDR3 sequence reads: CASSELIQSNQPQHF. The DNA for the CDR3 is TGTGCCAGCAGTGAACTTATACAGAGCAATCAGCCCCAGCATTTT.

This clone came up once. V and J are TRBV12-3 or TRBV12-4 and TRBJ2-3; possible D gene TRBD2, 6 bases. The CDR3 is 12 residues long. Trimming shortened V by 0 bases and J by 14 bases, and 12 bases separated the two germline ends. CDR3 in DNA: TGTGCCAGCAGTTTAGCGGAGGGGACTCGGTATTTT. It yields the protein CASSLAEGTRYF.

The rearrangement uses TRBV6-5 and TRBJ2-4; D remains ambiguous. The CDR3 spans 15 residues. The V and J ends lost 9 bases and 3 bases respectively, with 18 bases between them. The germline gives CDR1 MNHEY, CDR2 SVGAGI. The DNA for the CDR3 is TGTGCCAGGGGGAATTTCTGGCAGGACAAAAACATTCAGTACTTC. Protein sequence: CARGNFWQDKNIQYF.

The chain uses TRBV5-1 and TRBJ1-1; D perhaps matches TRBD1 (5 bases). CDR1 is SGHRS, CDR2 YFSETQ, per germline. This CDR3 comprises 14 residues. V shed 0 bases and J shed 11 bases, with 17 bases lying between them. In DNA form, the CDR3 reads TGCGCCAGCAGCTTGGCGGGGCAGGGCCCAGAGGCTTTCTTT. Translating it yields CASSLAGQGPEAFF.

The gene calls are TRBV4-3 and TRBJ1-2; TRBD1 is a possible D gene (5 bases). Trimming shortened V by 4 bases and J by 1 base, and 13 bases separated the two germline ends. The CDR3 is 15 amino acids. Per the germline V gene, CDR1 is LGHNA and CDR2 is YSLEER. In nucleotides, the CDR3 is TGCGCCAGCAGCCCGTCGGGGGGGATTAACTATGGCTACACCTTC. It encodes CASSPSGGINYGYTF.